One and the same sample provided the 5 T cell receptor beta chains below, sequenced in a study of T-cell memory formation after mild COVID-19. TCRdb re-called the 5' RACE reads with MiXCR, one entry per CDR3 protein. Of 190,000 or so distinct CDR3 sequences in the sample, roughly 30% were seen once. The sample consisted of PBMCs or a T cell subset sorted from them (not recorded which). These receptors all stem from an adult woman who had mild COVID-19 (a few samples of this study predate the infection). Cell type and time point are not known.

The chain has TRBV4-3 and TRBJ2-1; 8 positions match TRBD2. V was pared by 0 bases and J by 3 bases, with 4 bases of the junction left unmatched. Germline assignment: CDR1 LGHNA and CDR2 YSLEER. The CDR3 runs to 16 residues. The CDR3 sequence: CASSQDSSGYYNEQFF. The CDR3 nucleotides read TGCGCCAGCAGCCAAGACTCTAGCGGGTACTACAATGAGCAGTTCTTC.

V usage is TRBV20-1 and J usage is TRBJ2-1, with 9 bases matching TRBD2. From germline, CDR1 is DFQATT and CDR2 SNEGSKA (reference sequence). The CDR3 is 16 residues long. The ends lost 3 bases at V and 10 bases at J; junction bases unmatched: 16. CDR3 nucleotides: TGCAGTGCTAGCGCCCTAGCGGGGAACCGGGCATGGGAGCAGTTCTTC. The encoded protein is CSASALAGNRAWEQFF.

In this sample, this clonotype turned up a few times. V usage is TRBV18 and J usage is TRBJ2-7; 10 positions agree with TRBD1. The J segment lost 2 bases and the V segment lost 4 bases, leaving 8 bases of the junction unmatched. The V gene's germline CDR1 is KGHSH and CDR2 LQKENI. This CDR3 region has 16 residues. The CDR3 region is CASSLMGQGSAYEQYF. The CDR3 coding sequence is TGTGCCAGCTCACTTATGGGACAGGGGAGCGCCTACGAGCAGTACTTC.

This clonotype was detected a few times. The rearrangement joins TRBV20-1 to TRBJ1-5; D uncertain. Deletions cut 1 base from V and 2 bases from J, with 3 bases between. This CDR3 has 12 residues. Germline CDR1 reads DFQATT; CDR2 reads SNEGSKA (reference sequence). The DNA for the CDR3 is TGCAGTGCTAGAGCGGGCAATCAGCCCCAGCATTTT. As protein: CSARAGNQPQHF.

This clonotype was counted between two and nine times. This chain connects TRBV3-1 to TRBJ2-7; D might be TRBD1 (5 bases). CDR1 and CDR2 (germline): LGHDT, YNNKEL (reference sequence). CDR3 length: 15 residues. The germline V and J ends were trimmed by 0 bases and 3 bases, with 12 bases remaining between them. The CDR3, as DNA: TGTGCCAGCAGCCAAGATCATGTAAGGGGCTACGAGCAGTACTTC. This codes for CASSQDHVRGYEQYF.